Listed here are 15 T cell receptor beta chains from one sample, sequenced in a study of Ad26.COV2.S vaccination and SARS-CoV-2 variants. Measured with immunoSEQ multiplex PCR; TCRdb has only the in-frame clones, and not every one. The sample lists 360,000 or so clones; about nine tenths were seen once. Treatment meaning: roughly 18 received Ad26.COV2.S at low or high dose, single or two shots; several received placebo; per-sample allocation not given. Each sample was drawn 63 days after the first injection (of vaccine or placebo). The sequencing used peripheral blood, collected in a trial of Ad26.COV2.S vaccine versus placebo. These receptors were taken from a person between 18 and 60 years old who received the Ad26.COV2.S COVID-19 vaccine or a placebo.

The chain employs TRBV7-4 and TRBJ2-2, with TRBD1 matching over 11 bases. This CDR3 is 17 amino acids long. The trim removed 5 bases at V and 0 bases at J, leaving 5 bases unmatched. Looked up from germline, CDR1 is SGHVT and CDR2 is SQSDAQ. Written as DNA, the CDR3 is TGTGCCAGCAGCCCTAGGACAGGGGGCCCGAACACCGGGGAGCTGTTTTTT. The encoded protein is CASSPRTGGPNTGELFF.

The J gene is TRBJ1-2, the V gene TRBV4-3; D possibly corresponds to TRBD1 (6 bases). The V gene's germline CDR1 is LGHNA and CDR2 YSLEER. The CDR3 is 15 amino acids. Trimming pared 0 bases from V and 7 bases from J, leaving 15 bases between. CDR3 sequence: CASSQDLNRDLGYTF. The CDR3 region has the DNA TGCGCCAGCAGCCAAGATTTAAACAGGGATCTTGGCTACACCTTC.

The gene calls are TRBV11-2 and TRBJ2-3; 11 bases are a match to TRBD2. Germline lookup yields CDR1 SGHAT and CDR2 FQNNGV. CDR3 size: 15 residues. The V gene end was trimmed by 4 bases and the J gene end by 5 bases; junction bases not matched to a gene: 5. The CDR3 DNA sequence: TGTGCCAGCAGCTATAGCGGGGGGGCAGGAGATACGCAGTATTTT. It encodes CASSYSGGAGDTQYF.

The chain carries TRBV21-1 and TRBJ1-4. TRBV21-1 is noted as a pseudogene. The CDR3 is 16 residues long. The CDR3 nucleotides are TGTGCCAGCAGCAAATGGGCAGGACCCATTAATGAAAAACTGTTTTTT. As protein: CASSKWAGPINEKLFF.

This chain joins TRBV6-5 and TRBJ2-3; TRBD2 agrees at 8 bases. Germline V CDR1 and CDR2: MNHEY, SVGAGI. V dropped 7 bases and J dropped 6; count of bases not matched to a gene: 9. This CDR3 spans 14 amino acids. DNA of the CDR3: TGTGCCAGCACTCGCGGGAGGCCTGGGGATACGCAGTATTTT. This codes for CASTRGRPGDTQYF.

The chain has TRBV29-1 and TRBJ1-2; possibly TRBD1 for D (5 bases). The CDR3 loop spans 15 amino acids. The V gene lost 1 base and the J gene lost 0 bases, with 12 bases spanning the gap. Per the germline V gene, CDR1 is SQVTM and CDR2 is ANQGSEA. CDR3 in amino acids: CSVEGTRQSNYGYTF. DNA for the CDR3: TGCAGCGTTGAAGGGACACGGCAGTCTAACTATGGCTACACCTTC.

The chain joins TRBV6-6 to TRBJ1-6, with D unresolved. The CDR3 is 12 amino acids. Germline CDR1 reads MNHNY; CDR2 reads SVGAGI (reference sequence). Trimming removed 6 bases from V and 7 bases from J, with 7 bases in between. The CDR3: CASSRHNSPLHF. CDR3 coding DNA: TGTGCCAGCAGCCGGCACAATTCACCCCTCCACTTT.

The rearrangement joins TRBV5-1 to TRBJ2-4; D is possibly TRBD1 (5 bases). Trimming took 0 bases from V and 3 from J, leaving 10 bases between them. This CDR3 region has 15 residues. The germline CDR1 and CDR2 sequences are SGHRS and YFSETQ. CDR3 nucleotide sequence: TGCGCCAGCAGCTTGGGGAACAGGTTCAAAAACATTCAGTACTTC. It translates to CASSLGNRFKNIQYF. Full variable domain (rest looked up from reference TRBV5-1 and TRBJ2-4): KAGVTQTPRYLIKTRGQQVTLSCSPISGHRSVSWYQQTPGQGLQFLFEYFSETQRNKGNFPGRFSGRQFSNSRSEMNVSTLELGDSALYLCASSLGNRFKNIQYFGAGTRLSVL.

The genes are TRBV7-2 and TRBJ1-5; D gene ambiguous. Trimming cost V 0 bases and J 7 bases, with 4 bases left between them. Germline V gene sequence: CDR1 SGHTA, CDR2 FQGNSA. The CDR3 totals 12 residues. CDR3 bases: TGTGCCAGCAGCTTAGCGCAGCAGCCCCAGCATTTT. It is translated as CASSLAQQPQHF.

The chain has TRBV6-5 and TRBJ1-6; 10 bases agree with TRBD1. Germline CDR1 reads MNHEY; CDR2 reads SVGAGI. V lost 6 bases, J lost 8 bases, and 7 bases stayed unmatched. CDR3 length: 15 amino acids. DNA for the CDR3: TGTGCCAGCAGGGGGAGGGACAGGGGATATTCACCCCTCCACTTT. Its protein product is CASRGRDRGYSPLHF.

The J gene is TRBJ2-7, the V gene TRBV6-5; 7 bases are a match to TRBD2. The CDR3 loop spans 15 amino acids. V shed 4 bases and J 6 bases; nucleotides not matched to a gene: 12. Germline CDR1 and CDR2: MNHEY and SVGAGI. This chain's CDR3 is CASSSVSGAVSEQYF. CDR3 bases: TGTGCCAGCAGTTCAGTAAGCGGGGCAGTTTCCGAGCAGTACTTC.

The rearrangement uses TRBV9 and TRBJ1-1, with D possibly matching TRBD1 (5 bases). CDR3 length equals 14 residues. V lost 3 bases, J lost 0 bases, and 9 bases lay in between. From germline, CDR1 is SGDLS and CDR2 YYNGEE. The CDR3 is CASSAQGLNTEAFF. CDR3 in DNA: TGTGCCAGCAGCGCGCAGGGTCTGAACACTGAAGCTTTCTTT.

The V and J genes are TRBV3-1 (or the pseudogene TRBV3-2) and TRBJ2-7; 11 bases fit TRBD1. There are 15 residues in the CDR3. The V segment lost 4 bases and the J segment 2 bases; nucleotides outside the gene matches: 4. Germline assignment: CDR1 LGHDT and CDR2 YNNKEL (reference sequence). The CDR3 nucleotides read TGTGCCAGCAGCCCCGGGACAGGGGGGACCTACGAGCAGTACTTC. Translating gives CASSPGTGGTYEQYF.

The gene calls are TRBV7-6 and TRBJ2-5; D is undetermined. Trimming shortened V by 4 bases and J by 5 bases, and 11 bases separated the two germline ends. The CDR3 length is 13 residues. Germline CDR1 and CDR2: SGHVS and FNYEAQ. The CDR3 sequence: CASSSRGSETQYF. The CDR3, as DNA: TGTGCCAGCAGCTCCCGTGGCAGCGAGACCCAGTACTTC.

The V and J genes are TRBV30 and TRBJ1-1; D gene ambiguous. V dropped 0 bases and J dropped 5 bases, with 13 bases sitting between them. CDR1 and CDR2 from the germline V gene are GTSNPN and SVGIG (reference sequence). This CDR3 region has 14 residues. CDR3: CAWSVEGLGTEAFF. In DNA, the CDR3 is TGTGCCTGGAGTGTAGAAGGTTTGGGGACTGAAGCTTTCTTT. Together with reference TRBV30 and TRBJ1-1, the CDR3 gives the full variable domain: SQTIHQWPATLVQPVGSPLSLECTVEGTSNPNLYWYRQAAGRGLQLLFYSVGIGQISSEVPQNLSASRPQDRQFILSSKKLLLSDSGFYLCAWSVEGLGTEAFFGQGTRLTVV.